This TCR beta chain is drawn from a study of shared clonotypes between healthy human individuals. Regarding the study as a whole: Sorted-subset samples were not fully sequenced, rarefaction indicated.

Profiled with immunoSEQ multiplex PCR; TCRdb holds only in-frame clones, not every one. The sample contains over 2 million clones, under 95% of which appear only once. This CDR3 region has 12 residues. Trimming stripped 3 bases from V and 8 bases from J, with 7 bases between. The germline V gene encodes CDR1 LNHDA and CDR2 SQIVND (reference sequence). Worth noting for this clone: Its antigen remains unidentified.

The sample taken for sequencing was naive CD4+ T cells from PBMCs. Subset defined: CD45RA+ positively selected. The J gene is TRBJ1-4, the V gene TRBV19; no clear D gene. This TCR was recovered from a man aged 18 to 35 in good health. Some clones in this sample may be carry-over from other donors' samples. The CDR3 sequence: CASSIAGEKLFF. The CDR3 DNA reads TGTGCCAGTAGTATTGCCGGCGAAAAACTGTTTTTT.